The 9 T cell receptor beta chains reported below all come from one sample, sequenced in a study of lymphopenia after photon versus proton radiotherapy. Data came from immunoSEQ multiplex PCR; TCRdb stores just in-frame clones and leaves some out. The sample holds tens of thousands of clones, 92% seen once. The material sequenced was peripheral blood, taken from a patient treated with photon-based radiotherapy. These receptors were obtained from a woman between 40 and 55 years old with cholangiocarcinoma.

The rearrangement links TRBV19 to TRBJ2-2, with 11 bases aligning to TRBD2. Trimming removed 4 bases from V and 0 bases from J; junction bases left unmatched: 1. The germline V gene encodes CDR1 LNHDA and CDR2 SQIVND (reference sequence). The CDR3 is 16 amino acids. The CDR3 loop is CASSTLAGANTGELFF. The DNA of the CDR3 is TGTGCCAGTAGTACACTAGCGGGGGCGAACACCGGGGAGCTGTTTTTT.

The V and J genes are TRBV6-6 and TRBJ1-4; D remains unclear. Trimming pared 2 bases from V and 0 bases from J, leaving 4 bases between. CDR3 size: 14 residues. In germline, CDR1 is MNHNY, CDR2 SVGAGI (reference sequence). CDR3 coding DNA: TGTGCCAGCAGTTACGAACCAACTAATGAAAAACTGTTTTTT. As protein: CASSYEPTNEKLFF.

The chain employs TRBV7-3 and TRBJ2-1, with 10 bases that match TRBD2. V shed 5 bases and J 4 bases; nucleotides not matched to a gene: 5. Germline loops: CDR1 SGHTA, CDR2 FQGTGA. The CDR3 has 15 amino acids. The CDR3 DNA is TGTGCCAGCAGCCCCAGACTAGCGGGTTACAATGAGCAGTTCTTC. Translating it yields CASSPRLAGYNEQFF.

The V gene is TRBV11-2, the J gene TRBJ1-2; D call uncertain. The CDR3 has 14 amino acids. V gave up 5 bases and J gave up 6 bases, with 16 bases separating them. CDR1 is SGHAT, CDR2 FQNNGV, per germline. CDR3 in amino acids: CASSGARVTHGYTF. The CDR3 DNA reads TGTGCCAGCAGCGGAGCTCGGGTTACCCATGGCTACACCTTC.

The chain carries TRBV30 and TRBJ1-2; D possibly corresponds to TRBD1 (6 bases). V lost 3 bases and J 7 bases, leaving 12 bases between the germline ends. The CDR3 is 12 residues long. The V gene's germline CDR1 is GTSNPN and CDR2 SVGIG (reference sequence). The CDR3 is CAWSPGQSGYTF. The CDR3 DNA sequence: TGTGCCTGGAGCCCGGGACAATCTGGCTACACCTTC.

The genes are TRBV28 and TRBJ1-2; D might be TRBD1 (5 bases). Germline values: CDR1 MDHEN, CDR2 SYDVKM. The CDR3 length is 12 residues. The V and J ends lost 5 bases and 14 bases respectively, with 18 bases between them. Here the CDR3 reads CASSIPPGRVTF. As DNA, the CDR3 is TGTGCCAGCAGTATCCCCCCGGGGCGGGTAACCTTC.

The chain has TRBV9 and TRBJ2-3; 8 bases match TRBD2. The CDR3 contains 16 residues. Germline V lookup: CDR1 SGDLS, CDR2 YYNGEE. After removal of 3 bases from V and 4 bases from J, the junction contained 10 bases not matched to a gene. The CDR3 here is CASSGRRAGGPDTQYF. CDR3 sequence (DNA): TGTGCCAGCAGCGGTAGGCGGGCGGGAGGACCAGATACGCAGTATTTT.

V and J are TRBV29-1 and TRBJ2-1; 9 nucleotides agree with TRBD2. The CDR3 extends over 14 amino acids. Germline CDR1 reads SQVTM; CDR2 reads ANQGSEA. V gave up 7 bases and J gave up 6 bases; unmatched junction bases: 10. CDR3 protein: CSDSEGLAINEQFF. The CDR3 DNA is TGCAGCGACTCTGAGGGACTAGCAATCAATGAGCAGTTCTTC.

The chain links TRBV6-6 to TRBJ2-4; 7 nucleotides align to TRBD2. CDR3 size: 14 residues. Germline values: CDR1 MNHNY, CDR2 SVGAGI (reference sequence). V dropped 8 bases and J dropped 5; count of bases not matched to a gene: 9. The CDR3 region is CASAAGQGENIQYF. For the CDR3, the DNA is TGTGCCAGCGCAGCGGGGCAGGGCGAAAACATTCAGTACTTC.